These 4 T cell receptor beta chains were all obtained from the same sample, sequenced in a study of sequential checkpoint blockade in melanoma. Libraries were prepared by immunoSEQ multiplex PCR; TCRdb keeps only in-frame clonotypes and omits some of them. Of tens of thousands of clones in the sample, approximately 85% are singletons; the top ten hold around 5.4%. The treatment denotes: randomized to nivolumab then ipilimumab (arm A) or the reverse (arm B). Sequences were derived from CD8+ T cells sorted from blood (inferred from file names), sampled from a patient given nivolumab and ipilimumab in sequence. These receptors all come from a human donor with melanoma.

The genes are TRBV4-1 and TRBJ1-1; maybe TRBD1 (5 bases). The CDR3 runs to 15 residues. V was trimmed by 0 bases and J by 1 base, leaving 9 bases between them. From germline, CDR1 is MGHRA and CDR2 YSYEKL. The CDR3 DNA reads TGCGCCAGCAGCCAAGACCAGGGCACGAACACTGAAGCTTTCTTT. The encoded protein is CASSQDQGTNTEAFF.

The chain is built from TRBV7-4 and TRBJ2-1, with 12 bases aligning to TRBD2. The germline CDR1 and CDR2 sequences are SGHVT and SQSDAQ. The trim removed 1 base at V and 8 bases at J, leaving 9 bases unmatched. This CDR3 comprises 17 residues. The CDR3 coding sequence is TGTGCCAGCAGCTTAGGCGGGCTAGCGGGGGGGGTAGATGAGCAGTTCTTC. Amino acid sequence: CASSLGGLAGGVDEQFF.

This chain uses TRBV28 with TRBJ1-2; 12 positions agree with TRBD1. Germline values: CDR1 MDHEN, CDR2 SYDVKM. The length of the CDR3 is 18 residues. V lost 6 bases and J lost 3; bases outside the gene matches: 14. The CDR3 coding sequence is TGTGCCAGCAGCCCCCGTTTGGGACAGGGGGCTAGCGACTATGGCTACACCTTC. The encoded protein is CASSPRLGQGASDYGYTF.

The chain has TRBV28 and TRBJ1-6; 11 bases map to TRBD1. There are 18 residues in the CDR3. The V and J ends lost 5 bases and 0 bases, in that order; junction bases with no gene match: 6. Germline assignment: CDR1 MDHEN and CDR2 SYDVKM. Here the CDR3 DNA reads TGTGCCAGCAGTGCCGGGACAGGGGGATACTCCTATAATTCACCCCTCCACTTT. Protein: CASSAGTGGYSYNSPLHF.